These 29 T cell receptor beta chains were all obtained from the same sample, sequenced in a study of T-cell memory formation after mild COVID-19. TCRdb used MiXCR to reprocess the 5' RACE reads, holding one entry per CDR3 protein. Of just under 550,000 distinct CDR3 sequences in the sample, around 21% are singletons; the top ten hold around 13%. Sequenced material: PBMCs or a T cell subset sorted from them (not recorded which). The origin of the receptors is an adult woman who had mild COVID-19 (a few samples of this study predate the infection). Cell type and time point are not known.

This clonotype was seen a few times. The chain recombines TRBV12-3 or TRBV12-4 with TRBJ1-5; D gene unclear. This CDR3 is built from 14 residues. Trimming left V 4 bases short and J 2 bases short, with 9 bases between. CDR3 nucleotide sequence: TGTGCCAGCAGTTGGGGTATTGGCAATCAGCCCCAGCATTTT. Translated, it gives CASSWGIGNQPQHF.

The genes are TRBV12-3 or TRBV12-4 and TRBJ2-3; a possible D gene is TRBD2 (5 bases). Trimming left V 5 bases short and J 2 bases short, with 14 bases between. The CDR3 is made up of 15 amino acids. This chain's CDR3 is CASSGGAVLTDTQYF. CDR3 DNA sequence: TGTGCCAGCAGTGGAGGAGCGGTGCTCACAGATACGCAGTATTTT.

This clonotype was seen a handful of times. The rearrangement joins TRBV20-1 to TRBJ2-1; 10 bases agree with TRBD1. The CDR3 totals 14 residues. Germline V gene sequence: CDR1 DFQATT, CDR2 SNEGSKA (reference sequence). V lost 6 bases to trimming and J lost 8 bases; unmatched junction nucleotides: 10. CDR3 region: CSAYPGTGDDEQFF. In DNA form, the CDR3 reads TGCAGTGCCTATCCCGGGACAGGGGACGATGAGCAGTTCTTC.

This clonotype was observed a few times. The chain combines TRBV7-9 with TRBJ1-3; D is uncertain. V gave up 1 base and J gave up 0 bases, with 10 bases separating them. Germline loops: CDR1 SEHNR, CDR2 FQNEAQ (reference sequence). The length of the CDR3 is 16 residues. The CDR3 region has the DNA TGTGCCAGCAGCTTAGAGATTCTAGGCTCTGGAAACACCATATATTTT. Amino acid sequence: CASSLEILGSGNTIYF. The variable domain in full, with the rest retrieved from reference TRBV7-9 and TRBJ1-3, is DTGVSQNPRHKITKRGQNVTFRCDPISEHNRLYWYRQTLGQGPEFLTYFQNEAQLEKSRLLSDRFSAERPKGSFSTLEIQRTEQGDSAMYLCASSLEILGSGNTIYFGEGSWLTVV.

The chain carries TRBV12-5 and TRBJ2-1; TRBD1 matches 10 bases. The length of the CDR3 is 19 residues. CDR1 LGHNT and CDR2 FRNRAP come from the germline V gene. V gave up 2 bases and J gave up 7 bases; unmatched junction bases: 17. DNA for the CDR3: TGTGCTAGTGGTTTGACGAGCCTGGGGACAGGGGAAGGGGTGAATGAGCAGTTCTTC. Translated: CASGLTSLGTGEGVNEQFF. The full variable domain, in which reference TRBV12-5 and TRBJ2-1 provide the parts outside the CDR3, is DARVTQTPRHKVTEMGQEVTMRCQPILGHNTVFWYRQTMMQGLELLAYFRNRAPLDDSGMPKDRFSAEMPDATLATLKIQPSEPRDSAVYFCASGLTSLGTGEGVNEQFFGPGTRLTVL.

The chain has TRBV7-9 and TRBJ2-7, with D perhaps given as TRBD1 or TRBD2 (6 bases each). CDR3 length: 16 amino acids. Deletions cut 1 base from V and 0 bases from J, with 13 bases between. The germline gives CDR1 SEHNR, CDR2 FQNEAQ (reference sequence). The CDR3 loop reads CASSLGRDTVSYEQYF. In DNA form, the CDR3 reads TGTGCCAGCAGCTTAGGGAGGGACACCGTCTCCTACGAGCAGTACTTC.

This chain uses TRBV5-1 with TRBJ1-1, with 10 bases that match TRBD1. Germline V gene data show CDR1 as SGHRS and CDR2 as YFSETQ. V lost 3 bases, J lost 4 bases, and 12 bases stayed unmatched. The CDR3 extends over 17 amino acids. The CDR3 DNA is TGCGCCAGCAGCTCCGGGACAGGGGTAATGCGGAGCACTGAAGCTTTCTTT. Amino acid sequence: CASSSGTGVMRSTEAFF. Full variable domain (rest looked up from reference TRBV5-1 and TRBJ1-1): KAGVTQTPRYLIKTRGQQVTLSCSPISGHRSVSWYQQTPGQGLQFLFEYFSETQRNKGNFPGRFSGRQFSNSRSEMNVSTLELGDSALYLCASSSGTGVMRSTEAFFGQGTRLTVV.

This sequence joins TRBV2 and TRBJ2-3, with 11 positions matching TRBD2. Germline CDR1 reads SNHLY; CDR2 reads FYNNEI. CDR3 length equals 16 residues. V shed 6 bases, J shed 2 bases, and the junction held 7 bases outside the gene matches. The CDR3 DNA follows: TGTGCCAGCAGGGATAGCGGGAGGGCCATCACAGATACGCAGTATTTT. Amino acids: CASRDSGRAITDTQYF.

A single count supports this clonotype. The chain couples TRBV24-1 to TRBJ2-3; D is uncertain. Germline V gene sequence: CDR1 KGHDR, CDR2 SFDVKD. This CDR3 region has 11 residues. Trimming shortened V by 1 base and J by 10 bases, and 5 bases separated the two germline ends. The DNA for the CDR3 is TGTGCCACCAGTGATTTAGGTCCGCAGTATTTT. Its translation: CATSDLGPQYF.

This sequence joins TRBV5-1 and TRBJ2-3; 8 bases are shared with TRBD1. There are 19 residues in the CDR3. With 0 bases clipped from V and 1 base from J, the junction kept 13 bases outside the gene matches. Germline V gene data show CDR1 as SGHRS and CDR2 as YFSETQ. The CDR3 loop reads CASSLAWPGGLGGTDTQYF. The CDR3 coding sequence is TGCGCCAGCAGCTTGGCGTGGCCAGGGGGCCTCGGGGGCACAGATACGCAGTATTTT.

This clonotype was counted a few times. For the CDR3, the DNA is TGTGCCAGCAGTTACCAATTTTCGGCAGGTCTCAACGAGCAGTACTTC. It codes for CASSYQFSAGLNEQYF. The chain joins TRBV6-5 to TRBJ2-7; no definite D call. This CDR3 contains 16 residues. Germline CDR1 reads MNHEY; CDR2 reads SVGAGI. Trimming took 2 bases from V and 5 from J, leaving 19 bases between them.

This clonotype was seen a handful of times. This sequence joins TRBV4-1 and TRBJ1-2; TRBD1 might be the D (5 bases). In germline, CDR1 is MGHRA, CDR2 YSYEKL. Trimming shortened V by 5 bases and J by 3 bases, and 19 bases separated the two germline ends. The CDR3 has 16 amino acids. DNA of the CDR3: TGCGCCAGCAGCGAGGCATCAGGGTTTGCAGACTATGGCTACACCTTC. Translation: CASSEASGFADYGYTF.

The chain recombines TRBV20-1 with TRBJ1-2; D not certain. In germline, CDR1 is DFQATT, CDR2 SNEGSKA (reference sequence). V was clipped by 4 bases and J by 5 bases, with 14 bases between them. The CDR3 length is 13 residues. The CDR3 sequence: CSATAREEYGYTF. In DNA, the CDR3 is TGCAGTGCTACCGCCCGAGAAGAGTATGGCTACACCTTC.

This chain connects TRBV3-1 to TRBJ2-2, with TRBD2 as a possible D gene (6 bases). The CDR3 totals 15 residues. The V end was cut by 5 bases, the J end by 6 bases, with 16 bases between. Per the germline V gene, CDR1 is LGHDT and CDR2 is YNNKEL (reference sequence). The CDR3 nucleotides are TGTGCCAGCAGCTACATGCCACTAGCTTCCGGGGAGCTGTTTTTT. Translating it yields CASSYMPLASGELFF.

CDR3: CAWRTGYWSYEQYF. CDR3 DNA sequence: TGTGCCTGGAGAACAGGGTATTGGTCCTACGAGCAGTACTTC. This sequence joins TRBV30 and TRBJ2-7, with D perhaps TRBD1 (6 bases). Trimming stripped 3 bases from V and 1 base from J, with 13 bases between. Germline values: CDR1 GTSNPN, CDR2 SVGIG (reference sequence). This CDR3 has 14 amino acids.

This clonotype came up a few times. The rearrangement uses TRBV12-3 or TRBV12-4 and TRBJ2-7, with D possibly matching TRBD2 (5 bases). This CDR3 region has 12 residues. Trimming took 1 base from V and 7 from J, leaving 8 bases between them. The CDR3 nucleotides read TGTGCCAGCAGTTTAGATGGACTGGAGCAGTACTTC. Its protein is CASSLDGLEQYF.

This clonotype was picked up a small number of times. The chain employs TRBV7-2 and TRBJ2-3; unclear D gene. Germline assignment: CDR1 SGHTA and CDR2 FQGNSA. Trimming removed 3 bases at V and 3 bases at J, with 4 bases between. This CDR3 has 12 residues. CDR3 in DNA: TGTGCCAGCAGCTTTGCAACAGATACGCAGTATTTT. It yields the protein CASSFATDTQYF.

This clonotype was counted only a few times. The J gene is TRBJ1-2, the V gene TRBV21-1; the DNA was not compared with TRBD1, the D call given in the table. TRBV21-1 is designated a pseudogene. This CDR3 contains 15 residues. For the CDR3, the DNA is TGTGCCAGCAGGCCCCGGGACAGGGCAAACTATGGCTACACCTTC. Translated, it gives CASRPRDRANYGYTF.

This clonotype showed up many times. V usage is TRBV7-6 and J usage is TRBJ2-3, with 11 bases matching TRBD2. The V gene's germline CDR1 is SGHVS and CDR2 FNYEAQ. This CDR3 region has 16 residues. V lost 5 bases and J lost 4; bases outside the gene matches: 8. The CDR3 coding sequence is TGTGCCAGCAGCCCAGGTAGCGGGGGGGCTCCAGATACGCAGTATTTT. As protein: CASSPGSGGAPDTQYF.

This clonotype has a handful of counts. The V call is TRBV7-2, the J call TRBJ1-2, with TRBD1 matching over 9 bases. Germline CDR1 reads SGHTA; CDR2 reads FQGNSA. With 5 bases clipped from V and 5 bases from J, the junction kept 6 bases outside the gene matches. This CDR3 contains 14 residues. The DNA of the CDR3 is TGTGCCAGCAGCCCTGGGACAGGGAAGTATGGCTACACCTTC. Encoded protein: CASSPGTGKYGYTF. Full variable domain (missing parts from reference TRBV7-2 and TRBJ1-2): GAGVSQSPSNKVTEKGKDVELRCDPISGHTALYWYRQSLGQGLEFLIYFQGNSAPDKSGLPSDRFSAERTGGSVSTLTIQRTQQEDSAVYLCASSPGTGKYGYTFGSGTRLTVV.

This clonotype has only a few counts. This sequence joins TRBV4-3 and TRBJ2-3; either TRBD1 or TRBD2 may supply D (5 bases each). Germline lookup yields CDR1 LGHNA and CDR2 YSLEER. The germline V and J ends were trimmed by 0 bases and 8 bases, with 24 bases remaining between them. CDR3 size: 18 residues. The CDR3 DNA is TGCGCCAGCAGCCAAGATTTACGGTTGGGACCACCAAGGGGTACGCAGTATTTT. This encodes CASSQDLRLGPPRGTQYF.

The rearrangement joins TRBV11-2 to TRBJ1-1; a possible D gene is TRBD1 (5 bases). Per germline, CDR1 SGHAT and CDR2 FQNNGV. The CDR3 loop spans 14 amino acids. Trimming pared 6 bases from V and 3 bases from J, leaving 14 bases between. The CDR3 reads CASSRRVIDTEAFF. The CDR3 DNA follows: TGTGCCAGCAGTCGCAGGGTAATCGACACTGAAGCTTTCTTT.

CDR3 protein: CAWSEGPRLDEQFF. CDR3 coding DNA: TGTGCCTGGAGTGAGGGACCCCGGTTGGATGAGCAGTTCTTC. The genes are TRBV30 and TRBJ2-1, with D perhaps given as TRBD1 or TRBD2 (5 bases each). Trimming pared 1 base from V and 8 bases from J, leaving 15 bases between. The germline V gene has CDR1 GTSNPN and CDR2 SVGIG (reference sequence). The CDR3 has 14 amino acids.

This clonotype was observed a few times. V is TRBV18 and J is TRBJ1-2; a possible D gene is TRBD1 (6 bases). The CDR3 has 12 amino acids. Germline V gene data show CDR1 as KGHSH and CDR2 as LQKENI. Trimming took 6 bases from V and 4 from J, leaving 9 bases between them. DNA of the CDR3: TGTGCCAGCTCGCGACAGGCCTATGGCTACACCTTC. Translated, it gives CASSRQAYGYTF. Using reference TRBV18 and TRBJ1-2 for the parts outside the CDR3, the full variable domain is NAGVMQNPRHLVRRRGQEARLRCSPMKGHSHVYWYRQLPEEGLKFMVYLQKENIIDESGMPKERFSAEFPKEGPSILRIQQVVRGDSAAYFCASSRQAYGYTFGSGTRLTVV.

The J gene is TRBJ1-2, the V gene TRBV24-1; TRBD1 is a possible D gene (6 bases). The V gene lost 2 bases and the J gene lost 8 bases, with 14 bases spanning the gap. The CDR3 totals 14 residues. CDR1 and CDR2 (germline): KGHDR, SFDVKD. The CDR3 DNA is TGTGCCACCAGTGATTCCGACAGGTATCTGGGCTACACCTTC. This codes for CATSDSDRYLGYTF.

The CDR3 reads CASSAMVAGQANEQFF. The CDR3 DNA is TGTGCCAGCAGTGCAATGGTAGCGGGGCAGGCGAATGAGCAGTTCTTC. The rearrangement uses TRBV2 and TRBJ2-1; 8 bases match TRBD2. Looked up from germline, CDR1 is SNHLY and CDR2 is FYNNEI. The CDR3 has 16 amino acids. V lost 4 bases, J lost 7 bases, and 12 bases stayed unmatched.

This clonotype was counted only a few times. The J gene is TRBJ1-6, the V gene TRBV13; D is unresolved. V lost 5 bases, J lost 13 bases, and 12 bases lay in between. Germline V CDR1 and CDR2: PRHDT, FYEKMQ (reference sequence). The CDR3 totals 12 residues. This chain's CDR3 is CASSQGWAPLHF. The CDR3, as DNA: TGTGCCAGCAGCCAAGGGTGGGCGCCCCTCCACTTT.

In its sample, this clonotype was seen a few times. J is TRBJ2-3 and V is TRBV24-1; 8 nucleotides line up with TRBD2. The CDR3 has 13 amino acids. Trimming cost V 8 bases and J 3 bases; bases outside gene matches: 3. Germline CDR1 and CDR2: KGHDR and SFDVKD. The CDR3 bases are TGTGCCACCAAGCGGGAGCTGACAGATACGCAGTATTTT. It translates to CATKRELTDTQYF.

This clonotype has more than one count but fewer than ten. An end of the junction does not agree with germline; a read error may underlie this. The V gene is TRBV7-7, the J gene TRBJ2-3; D unclear. The CDR3 is 13 residues long. From germline, CDR1 is SSHAT and CDR2 FNYEAQ (reference sequence). The CDR3 nucleotides read TGTGCTAGCAGCCTGGTCGCGGTAGATACGCAGTATTTT. Protein sequence: CASSLVAVDTQYF.